This TCR beta chain was captured by sequencing in a study of shared clonotypes between healthy human individuals. Here immunoSEQ multiplex PCR was the method, and the copy in TCRdb shows in-frame clones only, minus some. This sample has about 450,000 clones; 79% occur once, and the top ten carry 12%. This clone occurred a few times. The clonotype comes from a woman aged 40 to 55 in good health. Some clones in this sample may be carry-over from other donors' samples. The sample comprised PBMCs.

The CDR3 loop reads CASSPPTLTNEKLFF. In DNA form, the CDR3 reads TGTGCCAGCTCACCACCCACACTTACTAATGAAAAACTGTTTTTT. The V call is TRBV18, the J call TRBJ1-4; D ambiguous. Germline loops: CDR1 KGHSH, CDR2 LQKENI. The V gene lost 0 bases and the J gene lost 2 bases, with 7 bases spanning the gap. This CDR3 contains 15 residues.